These 8 T cell receptor beta chains came from one sample sequenced in a study of cytomegalovirus exposure and HLA in healthy donors. PCR used 60 Vbeta primers and 13 Jbeta primers. Assay: immunoSEQ multiplex PCR; the TCRdb copy retains only in-frame clones and omits some. The repertoire holds 210,000 or so clones, with about 85% as singletons. Material for sequencing was PBMCs. The receptors shown here come from a girl aged 2 to 10 in good health and CMV-seronegative.

This clone came up once. The V and J genes are TRBV5-1 and TRBJ1-1; TRBD1 agrees at 9 bases. The CDR3 loop spans 14 amino acids. CDR1 and CDR2 (germline): SGHRS, YFSETQ. The ends lost 2 bases at V and 7 bases at J; junction bases unmatched: 6. DNA of the CDR3: TGCGCCAGCAGCTTCGACTTGGGACAGGGTGAAGCTTTCTTT. This codes for CASSFDLGQGEAFF.

The chain links TRBV6-1 to TRBJ1-4; the D gene is possibly TRBD1 (5 bases). The ends were cut back, 1 base at V and 3 bases at J, with 15 bases in the middle. CDR1 is MNHNS and CDR2 is SASEGT in the germline V gene. The length of the CDR3 is 17 residues. The CDR3 spells CASSEVARVVANEKLFF. In nucleotides, the CDR3 is TGTGCCAGCAGTGAAGTCGCCAGGGTTGTAGCTAATGAAAAACTGTTTTTT.

The genes are TRBV5-1 and TRBJ1-2, with D perhaps TRBD1 (6 bases). This CDR3 has 13 amino acids. The V end lost 4 bases, the J end lost 4 bases, and 11 bases lay between the germline ends. The V gene's germline CDR1 is SGHRS and CDR2 YFSETQ. CDR3 region: CASSAGQPYGYTF. CDR3 nucleotide sequence: TGCGCCAGCAGCGCCGGACAGCCCTATGGCTACACCTTC. The variable domain in full, completed from reference TRBV5-1 and TRBJ1-2, reads KAGVTQTPRYLIKTRGQQVTLSCSPISGHRSVSWYQQTPGQGLQFLFEYFSETQRNKGNFPGRFSGRQFSNSRSEMNVSTLELGDSALYLCASSAGQPYGYTFGSGTRLTVV.

The chain links TRBV4-1 to TRBJ2-5; 7 nucleotides agree with TRBD2. This CDR3 comprises 14 residues. In germline, CDR1 is MGHRA, CDR2 YSYEKL. V lost 4 bases to trimming and J lost 3 bases; unmatched junction nucleotides: 5. As DNA, the CDR3 is TGCGCCAGCAGCCTCCGAACTAGCGAAGAGACCCAGTACTTC. This codes for CASSLRTSEETQYF.

The CDR3 nucleotides read TGTGCCAGCAGCCGGACAGGGGGGAATCAGCCCCAGCATTTT. The encoded protein is CASSRTGGNQPQHF. The J gene is TRBJ1-5, the V gene TRBV6-5; the match to TRBD1 covers 10 bases. Germline lookup yields CDR1 MNHEY and CDR2 SVGAGI. The ends lost 6 bases at V and 4 bases at J; junction bases unmatched: 3. The CDR3 is 14 residues long.

The CDR3 nucleotides are TGTGCCAGCAGCTTGGACAGGGGAGAAGCTTTCTTT. It encodes CASSLDRGEAFF. V gene TRBV7-9 combines with J gene TRBJ1-1, with 9 bases aligning to TRBD1. Germline V lookup: CDR1 SEHNR, CDR2 FQNEAQ (reference sequence). V was pared by 3 bases and J by 8 bases, with 1 base of the junction left unmatched. The CDR3 is 12 amino acids.

In DNA, the CDR3 is TGTGCCAGCAGCGTGAATAGCGGGGGGGGGACCGGGGAGCTGTTTTTT. It codes for CASSVNSGGGTGELFF. The chain is built from TRBV5-4 and TRBJ2-2; 11 bases align to TRBD2. Germline V gene data show CDR1 as SGHNT and CDR2 as YYREEE (reference sequence). With 4 bases clipped from V and 5 bases from J, the junction kept 7 bases outside the gene matches. CDR3 length: 16 amino acids.

V is TRBV10-1 and J is TRBJ2-7, with D unclear. Germline CDR1 WNHNN, CDR2 SYGVQD (reference sequence). The CDR3 runs 11 residues. V dropped 6 bases and J dropped 3 bases, with 6 bases sitting between them. The CDR3 nucleotides read TGCGCCAGCAGCCACATCTACGAGCAGTACTTC. Translating gives CASSHIYEQYF.